The rows below give T cell receptor beta chains drawn from one sample of a study of human T cells and chemical hapten exposure. TCRdb fed the RACE reads into MiXCR, producing one record per CDR3 protein. The profile shows about 68,000 distinct CDR3 sequences, about a tenth of them singletons. The source was whole blood, collected in connection with sensitization to the hapten diphenylcyclopropenone (DPC). The origin of the receptors is a woman aged 45-65 years with alopecia areata. Some clones in this sample may be carry-over from other donors' samples. CDR3s include the opening cysteine and the closing phenylalanine or tryptophan. The order of the fields is V gene, D gene, J gene, clone size, CDR3 protein, CDR3 DNA. A D gene is named only where the DNA matches it firmly. Not every row has a clone size; where given, it reads once, few, many or a size class.

v_gene: TRBV20-1
d_gene: TRBD1
j_gene: TRBJ1-2
abundance: few
CDR3aa: CSAGNRGLTKGYTF
CDR3nt: TGCAGTGCTGGCAACAGGGGGCTTACCAAGGGCTACACCTTC

v_gene: TRBV12-5
d_gene: .
j_gene: TRBJ1-5
abundance: .
CDR3aa: CASGVTVDNQPQHF
CDR3nt: TGTGCTAGTGGCGTGACAGTAGACAATCAGCCCCAGCATTTT

v_gene: TRBV7-8
d_gene: .
j_gene: TRBJ2-1
abundance: many
CDR3aa: CASSLSDSRKSNEQFF
CDR3nt: TGTGCCAGCAGCTTATCGGACAGCAGAAAATCCAATGAGCAGTTCTTC

v_gene: TRBV29-1
d_gene: .
j_gene: TRBJ1-1
abundance: many
CDR3aa: CSVEDRMNTEAFF
CDR3nt: TGCAGCGTTGAAGATCGGATGAACACTGAAGCTTTCTTT

v_gene: TRBV19
d_gene: .
j_gene: TRBJ2-6
abundance: many
CDR3aa: CASSISGANVLTF
CDR3nt: TGTGCCAGTAGTATTTCTGGGGCCAACGTCCTGACTTTC

v_gene: TRBV3-1
d_gene: TRBD1
j_gene: TRBJ1-4
abundance: .
CDR3aa: CASSPTGVTNEKLFF
CDR3nt: TGTGCCAGCAGCCCTACAGGGGTAACTAATGAAAAACTGTTTTTT

v_gene: TRBV4-3
d_gene: .
j_gene: TRBJ2-3
abundance: many
CDR3aa: CASSQVPFTDTQYF
CDR3nt: TGCGCCAGCAGCCAAGTACCCTTCACAGATACGCAGTATTTT

v_gene: TRBV7-3
d_gene: TRBD1
j_gene: TRBJ2-2
abundance: many
CDR3aa: CASSSRDRGNTGELFF
CDR3nt: TGTGCCAGCAGCTCTAGGGACAGGGGGAACACCGGGGAGCTGTTTTTT

v_gene: TRBV19
d_gene: TRBD2
j_gene: TRBJ2-7
abundance: few
CDR3aa: CASKTTSGRKEQYF
CDR3nt: TGTGCCAGTAAGACGACTAGCGGGAGGAAGGAGCAGTACTTC

v_gene: TRBV15
d_gene: .
j_gene: TRBJ2-3
abundance: many
CDR3aa: CATSRDSQDTQYF
CDR3nt: TGTGCCACCAGCAGAGACTCCCAGGATACGCAGTATTTT

v_gene: TRBV24-1
d_gene: .
j_gene: TRBJ2-2
abundance: few
CDR3aa: CATSSRQNRVTYTGELFF
CDR3nt: TGTGCCACCAGCTCACGACAGAACCGCGTTACTTACACCGGGGAGCTGTTTTTT

v_gene: TRBV7-2
d_gene: .
j_gene: TRBJ1-1
abundance: few
CDR3aa: CASSPYSTEAFF
CDR3nt: TGTGCCAGCAGCCCATATTCCACTGAAGCTTTCTTT

v_gene: TRBV20-1
d_gene: TRBD2
j_gene: TRBJ2-3
abundance: few
CDR3aa: CSARVPAGGRDTQYF
CDR3nt: TGCAGTGCTAGAGTACCAGCGGGAGGCCGCGATACGCAGTATTTT

v_gene: TRBV9
d_gene: .
j_gene: TRBJ1-6
abundance: few
CDR3aa: CASSVGETAALSPLHF
CDR3nt: TGTGCCAGCAGCGTAGGGGAGACAGCGGCCCTATCACCCCTCCACTTT

v_gene: TRBV12-3/TRBV12-4
d_gene: .
j_gene: TRBJ1-5
abundance: many
CDR3aa: CASSLSQNQPQHF
CDR3nt: TGTGCCAGCAGTTTATCCCAAAATCAGCCCCAGCATTTT

v_gene: TRBV5-4
d_gene: .
j_gene: TRBJ2-1
abundance: many
CDR3aa: CASSQPPGYNEQFF
CDR3nt: TGTGCCAGCAGCCAACCTCCGGGGTACAATGAGCAGTTCTTC

v_gene: TRBV7-2
d_gene: TRBD1
j_gene: TRBJ1-1
abundance: .
CDR3aa: CASRKTPKVEGASPTEAFF
CDR3nt: TGTGCCAGCAGGAAGACCCCCAAGGTGGAGGGGGCTTCCCCCACTGAAGCTTTCTTT

v_gene: TRBV20-1
d_gene: .
j_gene: TRBJ2-3
abundance: few
CDR3aa: CSARAVRATSTDTQYF
CDR3nt: TGCAGTGCTAGAGCCGTGAGGGCGACTAGCACAGATACGCAGTATTTT

v_gene: TRBV29-1
d_gene: .
j_gene: TRBJ2-5
abundance: many
CDR3aa: CSVGGVNQETQYF
CDR3nt: TGCAGCGTTGGGGGGGTTAACCAAGAGACCCAGTACTTC

v_gene: TRBV3-1
d_gene: TRBD2
j_gene: TRBJ2-3
abundance: .
CDR3aa: CASSPDSGTDTQYF
CDR3nt: TGTGCCAGCAGCCCAGATAGCGGGACAGATACGCAGTATTTT

v_gene: TRBV18
d_gene: .
j_gene: TRBJ1-1
abundance: many
CDR3aa: CASSPDTEAFF
CDR3nt: TGTGCCAGCTCACCGGACACTGAAGCTTTCTTT

v_gene: TRBV9
d_gene: TRBD1
j_gene: TRBJ2-2
abundance: many
CDR3aa: CASRLGDRNTGELFF
CDR3nt: TGTGCCAGCAGACTAGGGGACAGAAACACCGGGGAGCTGTTTTTT

v_gene: TRBV24-1
d_gene: .
j_gene: TRBJ2-7
abundance: .
CDR3aa: CATSPGNVYEQYF
CDR3nt: TGTGCCACCTCCCCCGGGAACGTCTACGAGCAGTACTTC

v_gene: TRBV29-1
d_gene: .
j_gene: TRBJ2-5
abundance: medium-sized
CDR3aa: CSVDRPEGGRETQYF
CDR3nt: TGCAGCGTTGACCGCCCCGAAGGGGGACGAGAGACCCAGTACTTC

v_gene: TRBV2
d_gene: .
j_gene: TRBJ2-1
abundance: .
CDR3aa: CASSDPSAGNEQFF
CDR3nt: TGTGCCAGCAGTGACCCTAGCGCCGGAAATGAGCAGTTCTTC

v_gene: TRBV20-1
d_gene: TRBD1
j_gene: TRBJ1-5
abundance: many
CDR3aa: CSARWTGPNQPQHF
CDR3nt: TGCAGTGCTAGATGGACAGGACCCAATCAGCCCCAGCATTTT

v_gene: TRBV7-3
d_gene: TRBD1
j_gene: TRBJ2-3
abundance: .
CDR3aa: CASSKGAFFTDTQYF
CDR3nt: TGTGCCAGCAGTAAGGGGGCCTTTTTCACAGATACGCAGTATTTT

v_gene: TRBV29-1
d_gene: .
j_gene: TRBJ1-1
abundance: few
CDR3aa: CSAEASTGTEAFF
CDR3nt: TGCAGCGCCGAGGCCTCTACGGGGACTGAAGCTTTCTTT

v_gene: TRBV11-3
d_gene: .
j_gene: TRBJ2-1
abundance: .
CDR3aa: CASSLGPRQFF
CDR3nt: TGTGCCAGCAGCTTAGGCCCGCGGCAGTTCTTC

v_gene: TRBV9
d_gene: .
j_gene: TRBJ1-6
abundance: many
CDR3aa: CASSEHRERSPLHF
CDR3nt: TGTGCCAGCAGCGAACACAGGGAGAGATCACCCCTCCACTTT

v_gene: TRBV28
d_gene: TRBD1
j_gene: TRBJ2-7
abundance: few
CDR3aa: CASSGIGTVNF
CDR3nt: TGTGCCAGCAGTGGGATTGGGACAGTTAACTTC

v_gene: TRBV7-9
d_gene: .
j_gene: TRBJ1-1
abundance: many
CDR3aa: CASSFALGVDTEAFF
CDR3nt: TGTGCCAGCAGCTTCGCTCTGGGGGTGGACACTGAAGCTTTCTTT

v_gene: TRBV12-3/TRBV12-4
d_gene: TRBD1
j_gene: TRBJ2-3
abundance: .
CDR3aa: CASSLERTGSLRLTQYF
CDR3nt: TGTGCCAGCAGTTTAGAAAGGACAGGGAGTTTAAGGTTGACGCAGTATTTT

v_gene: TRBV9
d_gene: .
j_gene: TRBJ2-1
abundance: few
CDR3aa: CASRFRDEYNEQFF
CDR3nt: TGTGCCAGCAGATTCCGGGACGAATACAATGAGCAGTTCTTC

v_gene: TRBV29-1
d_gene: TRBD2
j_gene: TRBJ2-3
abundance: few
CDR3aa: CSVRNGGAYTQYF
CDR3nt: TGCAGCGTCCGTAACGGGGGGGCCTATACGCAGTATTTT

v_gene: TRBV6-1
d_gene: .
j_gene: TRBJ1-1
abundance: few
CDR3aa: CASSDDRKGRANTEAFF
CDR3nt: TGTGCCAGCAGTGATGACCGCAAGGGGAGGGCGAACACTGAAGCTTTCTTT

v_gene: TRBV7-9
d_gene: .
j_gene: TRBJ1-2
abundance: many
CDR3aa: CASSFDWQGLNTF
CDR3nt: TGTGCCAGCAGCTTCGACTGGCAGGGCCTCAACACCTTC

v_gene: TRBV2
d_gene: TRBD2
j_gene: TRBJ2-3
abundance: many
CDR3aa: CASSWSGGLRDTQYF
CDR3nt: TGTGCCAGCAGTTGGAGCGGGGGGCTCCGGGATACGCAGTATTTT

v_gene: TRBV18
d_gene: TRBD1
j_gene: TRBJ1-2
abundance: many
CDR3aa: CASSPGQGDYGYTF
CDR3nt: TGTGCCAGCTCACCGGGACAGGGGGACTATGGCTACACCTTC

v_gene: TRBV4-3
d_gene: .
j_gene: TRBJ2-3
abundance: .
CDR3aa: CASQDGTRDTQYF
CDR3nt: TGCGCCAGTCAAGACGGGACCAGGGATACGCAGTATTTT

v_gene: TRBV29-1
d_gene: .
j_gene: TRBJ2-2
abundance: few
CDR3aa: CSGSGHTGELFF
CDR3nt: TGCAGCGGATCAGGGCACACCGGGGAGCTGTTTTTT

v_gene: TRBV20-1
d_gene: .
j_gene: TRBJ2-1
abundance: few
CDR3aa: CSAAGVSYNEQFF
CDR3nt: TGCAGTGCGGCAGGGGTGTCCTACAATGAGCAGTTCTTC